The text below deals with one T cell receptor (beta chain). The entry originates in a study of T cell changes during pregnancy in multiple sclerosis. Sequencing used immunoSEQ multiplex PCR; TCRdb keeps in-frame clones, though not all of them. The table has about 41,000 clones, 89% seen once. The material was CD4+ T cells from peripheral blood mononuclear cells, obtained in the first trimester of pregnancy. The origin of this receptor is a female donor with multiple sclerosis, enrolled in a pregnancy study.

The CDR3 is CASSMLRAQPQHF. The CDR3 coding sequence is TGTGCCAGTAGTATGCTGCGGGCCCAGCCCCAGCATTTT. The gene calls are TRBV19 and TRBJ1-5; D gene ambiguous. The length of the CDR3 is 13 residues. The V and J ends lost 3 bases and 7 bases respectively, with 10 bases between them. Per germline, CDR1 LNHDA and CDR2 SQIVND (reference sequence).